The T cell receptor (beta chain) under discussion was sequenced for a study of T cells in Graves' hyperthyroidism and ophthalmopathy (dated by TCRdb to the late 2010s). With respect to the entire study: Peripheral blood was sampled at the time of initial diagnosis, prior to any treatment. Thyroid tissue and blood T-cell repertoires from over 5 Graves' hyperthyroidism patients were also compared in the study. Whether ophthalmopathy could be predicted prospectively was tested in an independent validation cohort made up of about 18 hyperthyroidism patients plus 17 patients who later progressed to ophthalmopathy. TCR V-J signatures able to tell the groups apart were searched for in a discovery cohort of 90 to 100 patients, of whom 43 had Graves' ophthalmopathy and around 58 had stable Graves' hyperthyroidism. After sampling, hyperthyroidism patients received methimazole starting at 30 mg daily, and ophthalmopathy patients received high-dose intravenous methylprednisolone. According to the paper, TCR Vbeta CDR3 sequencing was carried out on approximately 140 peripheral blood samples, which came from 40 to 45 ophthalmopathy, approximately 72 hyperthyroidism and approximately 17 progressor patients. The roughly 91 discovery patients were randomly divided into training and test sets at a 7:3 ratio.

The full study reports these points: Most expanded thyroid clonotypes (frequency above 0.001) were also found in blood, which suggests that blood repertoires may mirror thyroid immune responses. Sample size was not statistically predetermined, and blinding of investigators to group allocation was not performed. In validation, progression to ophthalmopathy was predicted by the model with roughly 69% sensitivity and roughly 72% specificity, a median of about 6 months before onset. A 13 V-J signature model separated ophthalmopathy from stable hyperthyroidism, with 87.88% sensitivity and roughly 81% specificity in cross-validation and 80%/75% in testing.

The TCR beta CDR3 regions were amplified from RNA transcripts. The TCR CDR3 was subjected to a first round of RT-PCR using the HTBI primer set and the Qiagen OneStep RT-PCR kit. The libraries were constructed in a second round of multiplex PCR and then size-selected and purified. Sequencing of the libraries was done on an Illumina HiSeq2000 using paired-end 100 bp reads. Turning to the authors' computational methods: SOAPnuke was used to process the raw data, removing reads that contained adapters or uncalled bases, had a mean Phred below 15, or lacked an exact match to the constant primer or identifier. COPE v1.2.5 was used to merge the high-quality paired reads, and each unique nucleotide sequence was defined as a clonotype. MiTCR v1.1 was used to align clonotypes to the IMGT TRBV, TRBD and TRBJ reference segments. Only V-J combinations with frequency above 0.0001, covering about 99% of repertoires, were analysed. The TCS score was defined as the ratio of F50 (clonal expansion) to E x V (chaos), calculated using BLOSUM62-based TCRdist between CDR3 peptides within each V-J. Welch's t-statistics and random forest reduced several hundred V-J features to 10 to 15, which were used in a naive Bayes classifier (R e1071). TCRdb redid the processing of the public reads, applying fastp at Q25 and MiXCR, and retained in-frame beta chains. Every CDR3 protein is listed once, alongside the most common genes and DNA of its rows. TCRdb assigned the V and J calls; the authors' analysis was not used. The sample table records about 400,000 distinct CDR3 sequences; around an eighth of these occur just once. The ten largest account for around 28% of the sample.

Ophthalmopathy patients had moderately to severely active disease, with a Clinical Activity Score of 3 or more, a NOSPECS grade of 4 or more, and a disease duration of less than 3 months. The study excluded patients with uncontrolled infections, other autoimmune diseases, pregnancy or lactation. Diagnoses were established on the basis of clinical symptoms, serum thyroxine and TRAb, thyroid ultrasound, and orbital computed tomography. PBMCs were isolated from about 9.1 ml of fresh peripheral blood by Ficoll-Paque density gradient centrifugation. Total RNA was extracted with Trizol reagent, and quality was checked on an Agilent 2100 Bioanalyzer. This clonotype was picked up many times. It lacks a known antigen. Qualities for individual bases were not recorded, and no much larger clone is one base off. From a lookup of the germline V gene (reference sequence), CDR1 and CDR2 are MNHEY and SMNVEV. V has 6 bases trimmed and J has 5 bases trimmed; junction bases matching no gene number 15. There are 16 amino acids in the CDR3, from cysteine to phenylalanine inclusive. This entry keeps only the CDR3 DNA: 48 bases, framed from base 1.

The rearrangement joined TRBV27 to TRBJ1-2; 7 junctional bases match TRBD1. The TCR originated in a man aged 50-59 years with Graves' ophthalmopathy. What was sequenced was blood. CDR3 sequence: CASSPWTGGGSYGYTF. The nucleotide sequence is TGTGCCAGCAGCCCCTGGACAGGTGGGGGGAGTTATGGCTACACCTTC.